This T cell receptor beta chain was captured in a study of T cell changes during pregnancy in multiple sclerosis. Assay: immunoSEQ multiplex PCR; the TCRdb copy retains only in-frame clones and omits some. The table lists fewer than 45,000 clones, roughly 91% of them singletons. The material was peripheral blood, obtained in the second trimester of pregnancy. The sequence derives from a female donor in good health, enrolled as a control in a pregnancy study.

As DNA, the CDR3 is TGTGCCAGCACCCCCCGGGAGGAATTTGAAAAACTGTTTTTT. Translating it yields CASTPREEFEKLFF. The chain uses TRBV6-1 and TRBJ1-4; D is unresolved. The CDR3 is made up of 14 amino acids. Germline-derived CDR1 and CDR2 are MNHNS and SASEGT. V was trimmed by 7 bases and J by 7 bases, leaving 16 bases between them.